A selection of T cell receptor beta chains follows, all from one sample in a study of OX40 agonist ivuxolimab in advanced cancers. Clones were sequenced by immunoSEQ multiplex PCR, and TCRdb holds only the in-frame ones, with some missing. The table includes over 45,000 clones, about 89% detected once. Material: CD4+ or CD8+ T cells sorted from blood, obtained in a trial of the OX40 agonist ivuxolimab. The receptors come from an adult with an advanced solid tumor such as melanoma, head and neck, liver or kidney cancer. Both conserved end residues are part of each CDR3. The D gene is left open where the match is weak. Rows give clone size only sometimes, using once, few, many, or a class for an expanded clone.

.	TRBJ1-6	TRBV9	TRBD1	TGTGCCAGCAGTGATAGGACAGGGATGGGTTCACCCCTCCACTTT	CASSDRTGMGSPLHF
once	TRBJ1-1	TRBV25-1	.	TGTGCCAGCAGGGTCACCGAGGACACTGAAGCTTTCTTT	CASRVTEDTEAFF
once	TRBJ1-2	TRBV29-1	.	TGCAGCGCCCTGGCCGGGGGGGATAACTATGGCTACACCTTC	CSALAGGDNYGYTF
.	TRBJ2-1	TRBV7-8	.	TGTGCCAGCAGATCTAGTGGCCTTGGATACTACAATGAGCAGTTCTTC	CASRSSGLGYYNEQFF
.	TRBJ2-7	TRBV4-2	.	TGTGCCAGCAGCCAAGAGGGACCGGAGCAGTACTTC	CASSQEGPEQYF
.	TRBJ1-1	TRBV9	.	TGTGCCAGCAGCGGCTACCGGGAGTTGGGAACTGAAGCTTTCTTT	CASSGYRELGTEAFF
.	TRBJ2-5	TRBV21-1	.	TGTGCCAGCAGCATCCGGACAGGTGAGACCCAGTACTTC	CASSIRTGETQYF
.	TRBJ2-1	TRBV28	.	TGTGCCAGCAGTTCCCGTCTGGGGGATAAGCGGTTCTTC	CASSSRLGDKRFF
.	TRBJ2-7	TRBV7-9	TRBD2	TGTGCCAGCAAGGAGCGGGAGGGCCTCGTCGAGCAGTACTTC	CASKEREGLVEQYF
.	TRBJ2-7	TRBV6-1	TRBD2	TGTGCCAGCAGTGAGCGGGGGGGCTTTTACGAGCAGTACTTC	CASSERGGFYEQYF